One and the same sample provided the 29 T cell receptor beta chains below, sequenced in a study of T cell repertoires in cytomegalovirus infection. TCRdb used MiXCR to reprocess the reads, holding one entry per CDR3 protein. Counted here are some 350,000 distinct CDR3 sequences, about 35% occurring once; the ten biggest clones make up roughly 13%. No antigens are known for them. The sequencing here drew on cultured PBMCs, taken from culture after CMV antigen stimulation. These receptors were collected from a human donor in good health (CMV status not recorded). Some clones in this sample may be carry-over from other donors' samples.

This sequence joins TRBV12-3 or TRBV12-4 and TRBJ1-1; TRBD1 aligns across 8 bases. V shed 6 bases and J 5 bases; nucleotides not matched to a gene: 8. The CDR3 is 14 residues long. CDR3 DNA sequence: TGTGCCAGCAGATCACAGGGGGGGGGGACTGAAGCTTTCTTT. Translation gives CASRSQGGGTEAFF.

This clonotype showed up just once. This chain joins TRBV5-1 and TRBJ1-1; D not resolved. From germline, CDR1 is SGHRS and CDR2 YFSETQ. The CDR3 is 13 residues long. V was clipped by 4 bases and J by 3 bases, with 10 bases between them. In nucleotides, the CDR3 is TGCGCCAGCAGCGTAGCCGGGGACACTGAAGCTTTCTTT. Protein sequence: CASSVAGDTEAFF.

This clonotype turned up a few times. This chain links TRBV4-2 with TRBJ2-3, with a weak D call TRBD2 (5 bases). Germline CDR1 reads LGHNA; CDR2 reads YNFKEQ. The germline V and J ends were trimmed by 0 bases and 3 bases, with 10 bases remaining between them. The CDR3 loop spans 15 amino acids. CDR3 loop: CASSQDLEGTDTQYF. The CDR3 nucleotides are TGTGCCAGCAGCCAAGACCTTGAGGGTACAGATACGCAGTATTTT.

This clonotype was observed at least ten times. The chain has TRBV7-8 and TRBJ1-1, with D unresolved. Germline assignment: CDR1 SGHVS and CDR2 FQNEAQ. Trimming took 5 bases from V and 0 from J, leaving 7 bases between them. This CDR3 has 13 residues. The CDR3 bases are TGTGCCAGCAGCCCAACCATGAACACTGAAGCTTTCTTT. It encodes CASSPTMNTEAFF.

The genes are TRBV5-3 and TRBJ1-2; maybe TRBD1 (6 bases). TRBV5-3 is filed as an ORF, its function uncertain. V lost 8 bases, J lost 8 bases, and 22 bases lay in between. The CDR3 length is 14 residues. The CDR3 DNA sequence: TGTGCCAGCAGCGCAGGACAGATCGCTCAGGGCTACACCTTC. Translating gives CASSAGQIAQGYTF.

The chain combines TRBV7-2 with TRBJ1-6; TRBD1 matches 7 bases. V shed 5 bases, J shed 8 bases, and the junction held 3 bases outside the gene matches. The V gene's germline CDR1 is SGHTA and CDR2 FQGNSA. The CDR3 is 13 residues long. The CDR3 sequence is CASSADRDSPLHF. CDR3 bases: TGTGCCAGCAGCGCCGACAGGGATTCACCCCTCCACTTT.

This clonotype was seen a few times. The genes are TRBV27 and TRBJ2-1; D might be TRBD2 (6 bases). The V gene lost 2 bases and the J gene lost 4 bases, with 12 bases spanning the gap. Germline CDR1 is MNHEY and CDR2 is SMNVEV (reference sequence). The CDR3 totals 15 residues. This CDR3 is CASSLRGSPYNEQFF. CDR3 DNA: TGTGCCAGCAGTTTACGGGGGAGCCCATACAATGAGCAGTTCTTC.

The rearrangement uses TRBV28 and TRBJ1-1, with D hard to call. The CDR3 spans 13 residues. V was trimmed by 7 bases and J by 3 bases, leaving 12 bases between them. Per the germline V gene, CDR1 is MDHEN and CDR2 is SYDVKM. This CDR3 reads CASIGFLYTEAFF. The CDR3, as DNA: TGTGCCAGCATTGGGTTCCTGTACACTGAAGCTTTCTTT.

The V gene is TRBV6-2 or TRBV6-3, the J gene TRBJ2-7; D remains unclear. Germline V gives CDR1 MNHEY, CDR2 SVGEGT. V was shortened by 10 bases and J by 5 bases, with 33 bases between the two germline ends. This CDR3 region has 18 residues. CDR3 residues: CATRPSPIGREVTNEQYF. CDR3 nucleotide sequence: TGTGCCACCCGTCCAAGCCCGATCGGAAGGGAAGTCACCAACGAGCAGTACTTC.

The rearrangement uses TRBV11-2 and TRBJ2-3; 7 bases match TRBD1. V lost 5 bases, J lost 0 bases, and 5 bases stayed unmatched. Germline assignment: CDR1 SGHAT and CDR2 FQNNGV. The CDR3 spans 15 residues. The CDR3 DNA reads TGTGCCAGCAGCCCCGGACAGGCAAGCACAGATACGCAGTATTTT. This translates into CASSPGQASTDTQYF.

This sequence joins TRBV6-1 and TRBJ2-1, with 10 nucleotides matching TRBD2. The CDR3 has 16 residues. Germline V lookup: CDR1 MNHNS, CDR2 SASEGT. V was pared by 6 bases and J by 1 base, with 6 bases of the junction left unmatched. The CDR3 DNA follows: TGTGCCAGCAGGTTAGCGGGAGGCGGGTCCTACAATGAGCAGTTCTTC. This encodes CASRLAGGGSYNEQFF.

The V gene is TRBV12-3 or TRBV12-4, the J gene TRBJ1-1; no firm D call. The CDR3 is 14 amino acids. The V gene lost 6 bases and the J gene lost 4 bases, with 15 bases spanning the gap. Here the CDR3 reads CASSDTSVSTEAFF. CDR3 nucleotide sequence: TGTGCCAGCAGCGACACGTCTGTGAGCACTGAAGCTTTCTTT.

The rearrangement joins TRBV19 to TRBJ2-7, with 9 bases aligning to TRBD2. There are 15 residues in the CDR3. V dropped 6 bases and J dropped 0; count of bases not matched to a gene: 6. Germline CDR1 is LNHDA and CDR2 is SQIVND (reference sequence). CDR3 sequence reads: CASSFGSGSSYEQYV. CDR3 bases: TGTGCCAGTAGCTTTGGTAGCGGGAGCTCCTACGAGCAGTACGTC.

The chain joins TRBV29-1 to TRBJ2-3, with 7 positions matching TRBD2. The length of the CDR3 is 14 residues. CDR1 and CDR2 (germline): SQVTM, ANQGSEA. V was pared by 4 bases and J by 7 bases, with 11 bases of the junction left unmatched. As DNA, the CDR3 is TGCAGCGTTGGCCCTGGGGAGGGGAAAAATACGCAGTATTTT. Protein: CSVGPGEGKNTQYF.

The rearrangement links TRBV20-1 to TRBJ1-4; D gene ambiguous. Germline loops: CDR1 DFQATT, CDR2 SNEGSKA (reference sequence). CDR3 length: 12 residues. V shed 5 bases and J shed 5 bases, with 9 bases lying between them. CDR3 bases: TGCAGTGCTCGAGCAGTAAATGAAAAACTGTTTTTT. Its translation is CSARAVNEKLFF.

Note on this clonotype: This could be a read error, since a much larger clone is one nucleotide away. The chain combines TRBV7-2 with TRBJ1-1; 7 bases match TRBD1. From germline, CDR1 is SGHTA and CDR2 FQGNSA. The CDR3 spans 14 residues. Germline trimming cut 6 bases from V and 11 bases from J; bases unmatched to any gene: 15. CDR3 region: CASRKQTGQAFAFF. The CDR3 nucleotides are TGTGCCAGCAGAAAACAGACAGGGCAAGCCTTCGCTTTCTTT.

The gene calls are TRBV6-8 and TRBJ2-1, with 10 bases aligning to TRBD2. From germline, CDR1 is MNHGY and CDR2 SAAAGT. The CDR3 is made up of 14 amino acids. V gave up 8 bases and J gave up 9 bases; unmatched junction bases: 10. Written as DNA, the CDR3 is TGTGCCAGCCTGCCGGGACTAGCGTCCAGTGAGCAGTTCTTC. Translated, it gives CASLPGLASSEQFF.

This chain links TRBV5-1 with TRBJ1-6; D is unclear. Looked up from germline, CDR1 is SGHRS and CDR2 is YFSETQ. The CDR3 contains 16 residues. V shed 0 bases and J shed 0 bases, with 7 bases lying between them. The CDR3 loop is CASSLVPSSYNSPLHF. The CDR3 coding sequence is TGCGCCAGCAGCTTGGTGCCGAGCTCCTATAATTCACCCCTCCACTTT.

The chain recombines TRBV4-3 with TRBJ2-1; D perhaps matches TRBD1 (6 bases). CDR3 length equals 16 residues. Germline CDR1 is LGHNA and CDR2 is YSLEER. With 0 bases removed from V and 4 bases from J, the gap between germline ends came to 13 bases. The CDR3 spells CASSQDWSRGYNEQFF. CDR3 bases: TGCGCCAGCAGCCAAGATTGGTCTAGGGGGTACAATGAGCAGTTCTTC.

This clonotype was picked up a small number of times. The chain employs TRBV7-6 and TRBJ2-3; 7 bases fit TRBD2. Trimming removed 5 bases from V and 6 bases from J; junction bases left unmatched: 20. The V gene's germline CDR1 is SGHVS and CDR2 FNYEAQ. This CDR3 has 18 amino acids. CDR3: CASSARPQTSPAKDTQYF. The CDR3 coding sequence is TGTGCCAGCAGCGCTCGCCCCCAGACTAGCCCTGCAAAGGATACGCAGTATTTT.

In its sample, this clonotype was seen a few times. The V gene is TRBV6-5, the J gene TRBJ1-3, with D perhaps TRBD1 (5 bases). The germline V and J ends were trimmed by 6 bases and 2 bases, with 26 bases remaining between them. The germline V gene encodes CDR1 MNHEY and CDR2 SVGAGI. CDR3 length equals 19 residues. The CDR3, as DNA: TGTGCCAGCAGCCTCGGGACGGGTTCGCGTCGGGGCCCTGGAAACACCATATATTTT. This encodes CASSLGTGSRRGPGNTIYF.

This clonotype was seen only a few times. The rearrangement links TRBV6-4 to TRBJ2-3, with D perhaps matching TRBD2 (6 bases). Between the trimmed V and J ends, which lost 6 bases and 5 bases, there was a span of 21 bases. Germline-derived CDR1 and CDR2 are MRHNA and SNTAGT. This CDR3 contains 16 residues. This chain's CDR3 is CASSGDSGSSVDTQYF. The CDR3 DNA reads as TGTGCCAGCAGCGGAGATAGCGGATCCTCGGTAGATACGCAGTATTTT.

This clonotype was picked up many times. CDR3 sequence reads: CASRTGTSGTGELFF. Here the CDR3 DNA reads TGTGCCAGCAGGACCGGGACTAGCGGCACCGGGGAGCTGTTTTTT. The genes are TRBV7-2 and TRBJ2-2; TRBD2 matches 11 bases. CDR1 SGHTA and CDR2 FQGNSA come from the germline V gene. After removal of 6 bases from V and 4 bases from J, the junction contained 4 bases not matched to a gene. This CDR3 comprises 15 residues.

This clonotype was detected many times. V and J are TRBV7-8 and TRBJ1-1; TRBD1 is a possible D gene (6 bases). V lost 2 bases to trimming and J lost 1 base, with 17 bases between them. In germline, CDR1 is SGHVS, CDR2 FQNEAQ. The length of the CDR3 is 17 residues. This CDR3 reads CASSLKARGHQNTEAFF. The CDR3 DNA sequence: TGTGCCAGCAGCTTAAAAGCCCGGGGACACCAGAACACTGAAGCTTTCTTT. Combining the CDR3 with reference TRBV7-8 and TRBJ1-1 gives the whole variable domain GAGVSQSPRYKVAKRGQDVALRCDPISGHVSLFWYQQALGQGPEFLTYFQNEAQLDKSGLPSDRFFAERPEGSVSTLKIQRTQQEDSAVYLCASSLKARGHQNTEAFFGQGTRLTVV.

CDR3 sequence: CASSQEDGPERGTDTQYF. The CDR3 coding sequence is TGTGCCAGCAGCCAAGAGGATGGCCCGGAGCGGGGCACAGATACGCAGTATTTT. The chain combines TRBV3-1 with TRBJ2-3, with a possible D match to TRBD2 (6 bases). The CDR3 runs to 18 residues. Germline CDR1 reads LGHDT; CDR2 reads YNNKEL (reference sequence). The V end lost 0 bases, the J end lost 1 base, and 17 bases lay between the germline ends.

V usage is TRBV6-2 or TRBV6-3 and J usage is TRBJ1-1, with D perhaps TRBD1 (6 bases). V lost 6 bases, J lost 8 bases, and 19 bases lay in between. CDR3 size: 14 residues. Per germline, CDR1 MNHEY and CDR2 SVGEGT. The chain's CDR3 is CASRRIQGGLEAFF. The DNA of the CDR3 is TGTGCCAGCAGAAGAATACAGGGAGGGCTAGAAGCTTTCTTT.

This clonotype has more than one count but fewer than ten. This rearrangement joins TRBV27 to TRBJ2-3; 7 nucleotides line up with TRBD2. Germline CDR1 and CDR2: MNHEY and SMNVEV (reference sequence). The CDR3 sequence is 13 residues long. With 6 bases clipped from V and 3 bases from J, the junction kept 3 bases outside the gene matches. CDR3 amino acids: CASRLSGTDTQYF. CDR3 in DNA: TGTGCCAGCAGACTTAGCGGGACAGATACGCAGTATTTT.

The count of this clonotype is one. The DNA for the CDR3 is TGTGCCAGCAGTTTACTGTTGGGACAGGGGAATTATTCACCCCTCCACTTT. Its protein product is CASSLLLGQGNYSPLHF. The chain employs TRBV12-3 or TRBV12-4 and TRBJ1-6; 10 nucleotides line up with TRBD1. The CDR3 runs to 17 residues. J gave up 8 bases and V 2 bases, and 9 bases lay outside the gene matches.

The chain is built from TRBV24-1 and TRBJ2-5; unclear D gene. V was pared by 6 bases and J by 1 base, with 17 bases between. The CDR3 is made up of 16 amino acids. CDR1 is KGHDR and CDR2 is SFDVKD in the germline V gene. The CDR3 DNA reads TGTGCCACCAGTACCTCTCTGGGCGTATTCCAAGAGACCCAGTACTTC. It specifies CATSTSLGVFQETQYF.